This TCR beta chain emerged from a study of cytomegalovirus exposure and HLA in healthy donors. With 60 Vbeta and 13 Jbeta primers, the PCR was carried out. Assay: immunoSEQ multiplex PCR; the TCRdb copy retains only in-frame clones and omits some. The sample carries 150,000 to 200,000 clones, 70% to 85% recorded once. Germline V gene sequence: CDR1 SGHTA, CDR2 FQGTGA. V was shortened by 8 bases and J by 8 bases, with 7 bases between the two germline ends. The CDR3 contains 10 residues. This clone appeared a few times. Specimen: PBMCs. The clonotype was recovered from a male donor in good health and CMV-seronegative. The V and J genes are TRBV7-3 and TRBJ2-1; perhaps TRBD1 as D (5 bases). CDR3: CASGAYEQFF. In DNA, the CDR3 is TGTGCCAGCGGGGCATATGAGCAGTTCTTC. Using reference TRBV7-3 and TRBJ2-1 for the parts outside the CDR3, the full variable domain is GAGVSQTPSNKVTEKGKYVELRCDPISGHTALYWYRQSLGQGPEFLIYFQGTGAADDSGLPNDRFFAVRPEGSVSTLKIQRTERGDSAVYLCASGAYEQFFGPGTRLTVL.